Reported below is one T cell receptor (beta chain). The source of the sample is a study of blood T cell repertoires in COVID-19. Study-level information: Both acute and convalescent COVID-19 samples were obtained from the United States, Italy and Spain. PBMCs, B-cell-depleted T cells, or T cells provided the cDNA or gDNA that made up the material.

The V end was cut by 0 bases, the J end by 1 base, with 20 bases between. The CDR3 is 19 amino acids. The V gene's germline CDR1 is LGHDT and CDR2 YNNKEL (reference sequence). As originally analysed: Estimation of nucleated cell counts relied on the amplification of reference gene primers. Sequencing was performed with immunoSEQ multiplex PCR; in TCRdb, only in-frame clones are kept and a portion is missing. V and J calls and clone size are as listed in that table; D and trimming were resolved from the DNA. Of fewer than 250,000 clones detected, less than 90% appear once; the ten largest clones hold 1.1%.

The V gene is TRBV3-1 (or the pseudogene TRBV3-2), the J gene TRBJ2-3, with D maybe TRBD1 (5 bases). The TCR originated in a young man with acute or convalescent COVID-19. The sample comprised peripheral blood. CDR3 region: CASSQDLGRGPLGTDTQYF. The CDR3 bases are TGTGCCAGCAGCCAAGATCTGGGTAGGGGTCCTTTAGGCACAGATACGCAGTATTTT.